This T cell receptor beta chain was recorded in a study of tissue T cells after allogeneic stem cell transplantation. Sequencing of TCRbeta CDR3 at survey depth gave sequences and template counts. Produced via immunoSEQ multiplex PCR; TCRdb's table is partial and in-frame only. The table lists about 4,700 clones, about 71% of them singletons, with around 6.9% in the top ten. With respect to this clone: What it recognizes is unknown.

This CDR3 region has 19 residues. Unmatched junction bases numbered 12, after V lost 2 bases and J lost 4 bases. CDR1 and CDR2 (germline): LGHNA, YSLEER. Broader study findings: The patient cohort was small and clinically heterogeneous, with limited sampling depth. Shared clones across patients were few; motif clustering revealed tissue-specific shared signatures.

Sequencing was performed on left colon tissue, taken at autopsy. V is TRBV4-3 and J is TRBJ2-1, with TRBD1 identical over 12 bases. The sequence was collected from a male donor older than 55 with lung cancer. CDR3 region: CASSQRDRGRGPMYNEQFF. Written as DNA, the CDR3 is TGCGCCAGCAGCCAAAGGGACAGGGGGCGGGGGCCGATGTACAATGAGCAGTTCTTC.